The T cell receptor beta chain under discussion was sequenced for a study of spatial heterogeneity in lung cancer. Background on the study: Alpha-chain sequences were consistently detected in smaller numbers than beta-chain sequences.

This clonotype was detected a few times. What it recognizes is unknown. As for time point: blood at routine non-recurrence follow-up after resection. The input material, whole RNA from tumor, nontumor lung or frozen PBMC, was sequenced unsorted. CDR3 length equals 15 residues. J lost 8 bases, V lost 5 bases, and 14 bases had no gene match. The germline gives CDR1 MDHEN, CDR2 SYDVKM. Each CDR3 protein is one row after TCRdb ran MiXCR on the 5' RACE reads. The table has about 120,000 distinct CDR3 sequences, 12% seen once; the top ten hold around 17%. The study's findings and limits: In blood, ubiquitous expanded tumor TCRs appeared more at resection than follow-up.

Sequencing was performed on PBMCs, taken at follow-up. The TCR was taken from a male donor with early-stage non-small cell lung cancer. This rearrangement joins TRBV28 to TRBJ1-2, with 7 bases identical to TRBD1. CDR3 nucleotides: TGTGCCAGCAGTCCACCACAAAAAGGACAGGACGGCTACACCTTC. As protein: CASSPPQKGQDGYTF.